Here is one TCR beta chain with its context. Assay used: immunoSEQ multiplex PCR; TCRdb lists only in-frame clones, some missing. The table has tens of thousands of clones, 70% to 85% seen once. The CDR3 is 17 residues long. The J segment lost 2 bases and the V segment lost 0 bases, leaving 7 bases of the junction unmatched. The germline V gene has CDR1 LGHNA and CDR2 YNFKEQ. This sample is drawn from a study of blood T cell repertoires in COVID-19. Looking at the study overall: Material from acute and convalescent COVID-19 was sourced from the United States, Italy and Spain. T cells, B-cell-depleted T cells, or PBMCs supplied cDNA or gDNA.

The receptor's source is a woman aged 55-70 years with acute or convalescent COVID-19. The chain is built from TRBV4-2 and TRBJ2-3; TRBD2 matches at 8 bases. Sequenced: peripheral blood. DNA for the CDR3: TGTGCCAGCAGCCAAGACCCGGGAGGGAGAAACACAGATACGCAGTATTTT. It codes for CASSQDPGGRNTDTQYF.